This T cell receptor beta chain was sequenced in a study of blood T cell repertoires in COVID-19. Overall study context: Samples taken during acute and convalescent COVID-19 were collected in the United States, Italy and Spain. The analysed material was cDNA or gDNA that came from T cells, B-cell-depleted T cells, or PBMCs.

Original processing notes: Reference gene primer amplification yielded estimated nucleated cell counts. Method: immunoSEQ multiplex PCR; TCRdb's copy keeps in-frame clones and lacks some. V and J calls and clone size come straight from that table; D and trimming were deduced from the DNA. Here the sample spans roughly 270,000 clones, roughly 85% being singletons. The clonotype comes from a man aged 50 to 59 with active or convalescent COVID-19. The material sequenced was peripheral blood.

The DNA for the CDR3 is TGTGCCAGCAGCCAAGGAGGGTTGCTACCTCAGAACAATGAGCAGTTCTTC. It specifies CASSQGGLLPQNNEQFF. This chain uses TRBV16 with TRBJ2-1; D is perhaps TRBD2 (6 bases). Trimming pared 2 bases from V and 5 bases from J, leaving 19 bases between. This CDR3 comprises 17 residues. In germline, CDR1 is KGHSY, CDR2 FQNENV. The full variable domain, its missing parts supplied by reference TRBV16 and TRBJ2-1, is GEEVAQTPKHLVRGEGQKAKLYCAPIKGHSYVFWYQQVLKNEFKFLISFQNENVFDETGMPKERFSAKCLPNSPCSLEIQATKLEDSAVYFCASSQGGLLPQNNEQFFGPGTRLTVL.